Each of the 26 T cell receptor beta chains below was sequenced from the same sample in a study of blood T cell repertoires in COVID-19. TCRdb keeps only in-frame clones here, not all; method: immunoSEQ multiplex PCR. This table has approximately 100,000 clones, approximately 90% appearing once. Material for sequencing was peripheral blood. These receptors were obtained from a man between 45 and 60 years old with acute or convalescent COVID-19.

The chain has TRBV6-4 and TRBJ2-6; TRBD2 aligns across 11 bases. With 8 bases clipped from V and 0 bases from J, the junction kept 15 bases outside the gene matches. The CDR3 spans 20 residues. CDR1 and CDR2 from the germline V gene are MRHNA and SNTAGT. CDR3 region: CASSAVGLAGGYSGANVLTF. CDR3 DNA sequence: TGTGCCAGCTCTGCGGTTGGCCTAGCGGGGGGTTACTCTGGGGCCAACGTCCTGACTTTC.

This sequence joins TRBV5-1 and TRBJ1-5; 9 nucleotides line up with TRBD1. V shed 5 bases, J shed 5 bases, and the junction held 5 bases outside the gene matches. The CDR3 has 14 residues. Germline V gene lookup returns CDR1 SGHRS and CDR2 YFSETQ. This chain's CDR3 is CASRPDRGDQPQHF. Written as DNA, the CDR3 is TGCGCCAGCAGACCTGACAGGGGGGATCAGCCCCAGCATTTT.

The gene calls are TRBV7-8 and TRBJ1-2; TRBD1 matches at 11 bases. The CDR3 consists of 14 residues. Germline trimming cut 5 bases from V and 4 bases from J; bases unmatched to any gene: 3. Germline V lookup: CDR1 SGHVS, CDR2 FQNEAQ. CDR3 in DNA: TGTGCCAGCAGCCGAGGGACAGGGGGCTATGGCTACACCTTC. Translation gives CASSRGTGGYGYTF.

In this sample, this clone turned up a few times. This chain uses TRBV5-8 with TRBJ1-6, with D possibly matching TRBD1 (5 bases). Trimming removed 0 bases from V and 4 bases from J, with 5 bases in between. CDR1 and CDR2 (germline): SGHTS, YDEGEE. This CDR3 contains 14 residues. CDR3 DNA: TGTGCCAGCAGCTTGGGGACATATAATTCACCCCTCCACTTT. Protein product: CASSLGTYNSPLHF. Complete variable domain (other parts from reference TRBV5-8 and TRBJ1-6): EAGVTQSPTHLIKTRGQQATLRCSPISGHTSVYWYQQALGLGLQFLLWYDEGEERNRGNFPPRFSGRQFPNYSSELNVNALELEDSALYLCASSLGTYNSPLHFGNGTRLTVT.

V gene TRBV24-1 combines with J gene TRBJ2-1; 11 bases fit TRBD2. V lost 4 bases, J lost 6 bases, and 7 bases stayed unmatched. CDR1 is KGHDR and CDR2 is SFDVKD in the germline V gene. This CDR3 is built from 16 residues. This CDR3 is CATSDRSGGAVNEQFF. CDR3 in DNA: TGTGCCACCAGTGACCGTAGCGGGGGGGCCGTCAATGAGCAGTTCTTC.

In this sample, this clone turned up once. The chain links TRBV12-3 or TRBV12-4 to TRBJ1-6, with D unclear. CDR3 length: 13 amino acids. V was shortened by 3 bases and J by 10 bases, with 10 bases between the two germline ends. The CDR3 here is CASSFRGRSPLHF. CDR3 DNA sequence: TGTGCCAGCAGTTTTCGAGGGCGATCACCCCTCCACTTT.

In nucleotides, the CDR3 is TGTGCCAGCAGTGCGCGAACCGGGACAGGGAAAGATAATGAAAAACTGTTTTTT. Protein: CASSARTGTGKDNEKLFF. This chain links TRBV6-2 or TRBV6-3 with TRBJ1-4, with 9 bases matching TRBD1. The germline V gene encodes CDR1 MNHEY and CDR2 SVGEGT. The CDR3 extends over 18 amino acids. The ends lost 5 bases at V and 4 bases at J; junction bases unmatched: 14.

The chain links TRBV10-3 to TRBJ1-1, with 10 positions matching TRBD1. Germline trimming cut 4 bases from V and 4 bases from J; bases unmatched to any gene: 6. The CDR3 loop spans 15 amino acids. Germline lookup yields CDR1 ENHRY and CDR2 SYGVKD. The CDR3 DNA is TGTGCCATCAGTGCGATAGGGACAGGGGCCACTGAAGCTTTCTTT. Residues: CAISAIGTGATEAFF.

In regard to this clone: This sample includes further DNA sequences coding for the same CDR3. The chain recombines TRBV19 with TRBJ1-6; D uncertain. Trimming shortened V by 0 bases and J by 9 bases, and 6 bases separated the two germline ends. Germline V CDR1 and CDR2: LNHDA, SQIVND (reference sequence). This CDR3 is 13 amino acids long. For the CDR3, the DNA is TGTGCCAGTAGTATAGATCGGGGTTCACCCCTCCACTTT. Its translation: CASSIDRGSPLHF.

The V gene is TRBV2, the J gene TRBJ1-1, with 10 bases lining up with TRBD1. Per the germline V gene, CDR1 is SNHLY and CDR2 is FYNNEI. The ends lost 5 bases at V and 4 bases at J; junction bases unmatched: 1. The CDR3 has 13 amino acids. CDR3 nucleotide sequence: TGTGCCAGCAGTTGGACAGGGGGCACTGAAGCTTTCTTT. Encoded protein: CASSWTGGTEAFF.

The CDR3 sequence: CAISELPGQGSYEQYF. In nucleotides, the CDR3 is TGTGCCATCAGTGAGCTCCCGGGACAGGGTTCCTACGAGCAGTACTTC. V is TRBV10-3 and J is TRBJ2-7, with 9 bases lining up with TRBD1. The length of the CDR3 is 16 residues. The trim removed 2 bases at V and 1 base at J, leaving 6 bases unmatched. The germline V gene encodes CDR1 ENHRY and CDR2 SYGVKD.

This chain links TRBV7-2 with TRBJ1-1, with 7 bases identical to TRBD1. Germline CDR1 reads SGHTA; CDR2 reads FQGNSA. The CDR3 length is 14 residues. With V trimmed by 3 bases and J by 4 bases, 5 bases remained unmatched. CDR3 DNA: TGTGCCAGCAGCTTCAACAGGGGAGTCACTGAAGCTTTCTTT. Its protein is CASSFNRGVTEAFF.

This CDR3 reads CSVQDRPVVSYNEQFF. CDR3 DNA sequence: TGCAGCGTCCAGGACAGGCCAGTGGTCTCCTACAATGAGCAGTTCTTC. The chain recombines TRBV29-1 with TRBJ2-1; 7 positions agree with TRBD1. V dropped 6 bases and J dropped 0; count of bases not matched to a gene: 11. Germline V gives CDR1 SQVTM, CDR2 ANQGSEA. The CDR3 extends over 16 amino acids.

V is TRBV10-2 and J is TRBJ1-6; TRBD1 agrees at 9 bases. CDR1 WSHSY and CDR2 SAAADI come from the germline V gene. The CDR3 totals 14 residues. V lost 7 bases and J lost 8; bases outside the gene matches: 6. CDR3: CASKGQGTDSPLHF. The CDR3 nucleotides read TGCGCCAGCAAAGGACAGGGGACGGATTCACCCCTCCACTTT.

The rearrangement joins TRBV7-6 to TRBJ1-6, with a possible D match to TRBD1 (5 bases). The CDR3 has 16 amino acids. Trimming took off 0 bases at V and 8 bases at J, with 14 bases between the two ends. Germline-derived CDR1 and CDR2 are SGHVS and FNYEAQ. CDR3 DNA: TGTGCCAGCAGCTTAGCGCTGACGCCGGGGGATTCACCCCTCCACTTT. Amino acids: CASSLALTPGDSPLHF.

V and J are TRBV5-1 and TRBJ1-5, with D uncertain. The V and J ends lost 8 bases and 3 bases respectively, with 18 bases between them. The germline CDR1 and CDR2 sequences are SGHRS and YFSETQ. The CDR3 has 15 amino acids. The CDR3 DNA sequence: TGCGCCAGGTCGGGAGGGCGAATATACAATCAGCCCCAGCATTTT. Protein product: CARSGGRIYNQPQHF. Filled out from reference TRBV5-1 and TRBJ1-5, the complete variable domain reads KAGVTQTPRYLIKTRGQQVTLSCSPISGHRSVSWYQQTPGQGLQFLFEYFSETQRNKGNFPGRFSGRQFSNSRSEMNVSTLELGDSALYLCARSGGRIYNQPQHFGDGTRLSIL.

This chain links TRBV4-2 with TRBJ2-5, with D perhaps matching TRBD2 (6 bases). CDR3 length equals 14 residues. Germline V gene data show CDR1 as LGHNA and CDR2 as YNFKEQ. The germline V and J ends were trimmed by 0 bases and 5 bases, with 10 bases remaining between them. The CDR3 DNA reads as TGTGCCAGCAGCCAAGAGGCGGGAACGGAGACCCAGTACTTC. It specifies CASSQEAGTETQYF.

The chain recombines TRBV5-1 with TRBJ1-1; 9 bases are shared with TRBD1. Germline lookup yields CDR1 SGHRS and CDR2 YFSETQ. The CDR3 length is 14 residues. V trimming: 4 bases; J trimming: 4 bases; junction bases outside the gene matches: 5. DNA for the CDR3: TGCGCCAGCAGCATTGGACAGGGGAGCACTGAAGCTTTCTTT. Translating gives CASSIGQGSTEAFF.

This chain connects TRBV5-4 to TRBJ2-7; 9 bases agree with TRBD2. The junction had 6 bases not matched to a gene; V was cut back by 3 bases and J by 5 bases. From germline, CDR1 is SGHNT and CDR2 YYREEE (reference sequence). The CDR3 extends over 14 amino acids. The DNA of the CDR3 is TGTGCCAGCAGCTCCGGGACTAGCATCAACGAGCAGTACTTC. Amino acids: CASSSGTSINEQYF. The full variable domain, completed using reference TRBV5-4 and TRBJ2-7, is ETGVTQSPTHLIKTRGQQVTLRCSSQSGHNTVSWYQQALGQGPQFIFQYYREEENGRGNFPPRFSGLQFPNYSSELNVNALELDDSALYLCASSSGTSINEQYFGPGTRLTVT.

This chain joins TRBV3-1 (or the pseudogene TRBV3-2) and TRBJ2-3; maybe TRBD1 (5 bases). The ends were cut back, 6 bases at V and 4 bases at J, with 8 bases in the middle. The CDR3 consists of 12 residues. Germline V gene sequence: CDR1 LGHDT, CDR2 YNNKEL (reference sequence). CDR3 coding DNA: TGTGCCAGCAGTTTCAGGGCAGATACGCAGTATTTT. It encodes CASSFRADTQYF.

V usage is TRBV7-6 and J usage is TRBJ2-5; 8 bases are shared with TRBD1. The CDR3 has 14 amino acids. Looked up from germline, CDR1 is SGHVS and CDR2 is FNYEAQ. J was trimmed by 4 bases and V by 7 bases; bases with no gene match: 8. The CDR3 here is CASNPGGAVETQYF. The CDR3 DNA follows: TGTGCCAGCAACCCAGGGGGCGCGGTAGAGACCCAGTACTTC.

In this sample, this clone turned up once. The chain is built from TRBV6-5 and TRBJ1-5; D is unclear. CDR1 and CDR2 from the germline V gene are MNHEY and SVGAGI. Trimming stripped 7 bases from V and 3 bases from J, with 10 bases between. The CDR3 is 13 amino acids. The CDR3 loop reads CASIAGNNQPQHF. For the CDR3, the DNA is TGTGCCAGCATTGCGGGGAACAATCAGCCCCAGCATTTT.

This chain uses TRBV4-1 with TRBJ1-1; D is perhaps TRBD1 (6 bases). Trimming shortened V by 6 bases and J by 1 base, and 12 bases separated the two germline ends. CDR1 and CDR2 from the germline V gene are MGHRA and YSYEKL. This CDR3 comprises 14 residues. CDR3 nucleotides: TGCGCCAGCAGGTCCGGGACAAAGAACACTGAAGCTTTCTTT. Protein product: CASRSGTKNTEAFF.

The CDR3 nucleotides read TGTGCCAGTAGTATTGACTTTTCTAATTCACCCCTCCACTTT. Protein product: CASSIDFSNSPLHF. The rearrangement joins TRBV19 to TRBJ1-6; unclear D gene. The CDR3 length is 14 residues. CDR1 and CDR2 from the germline V gene are LNHDA and SQIVND (reference sequence). V was trimmed by 3 bases and J by 6 bases, leaving 9 bases between them.

The chain carries TRBV5-1 and TRBJ2-5; D is perhaps TRBD1 (6 bases). V was trimmed by 0 bases and J by 4 bases, leaving 10 bases between them. Germline loops: CDR1 SGHRS, CDR2 YFSETQ. The CDR3 is 14 residues long. CDR3 sequence: CASSLEQGRETQYF. CDR3 DNA sequence: TGCGCCAGCAGCTTGGAACAGGGTAGAGAGACCCAGTACTTC.

The chain uses TRBV6-1 and TRBJ1-2; 7 positions agree with TRBD1. J gave up 3 bases and V 2 bases, and 12 bases lay outside the gene matches. Germline V gives CDR1 MNHNS, CDR2 SASEGT. There are 17 residues in the CDR3. Here the CDR3 reads CASSERGQTGRYYGYTF. The CDR3 DNA reads TGTGCCAGCAGTGAACGCGGTCAGACAGGGAGGTACTATGGCTACACCTTC.